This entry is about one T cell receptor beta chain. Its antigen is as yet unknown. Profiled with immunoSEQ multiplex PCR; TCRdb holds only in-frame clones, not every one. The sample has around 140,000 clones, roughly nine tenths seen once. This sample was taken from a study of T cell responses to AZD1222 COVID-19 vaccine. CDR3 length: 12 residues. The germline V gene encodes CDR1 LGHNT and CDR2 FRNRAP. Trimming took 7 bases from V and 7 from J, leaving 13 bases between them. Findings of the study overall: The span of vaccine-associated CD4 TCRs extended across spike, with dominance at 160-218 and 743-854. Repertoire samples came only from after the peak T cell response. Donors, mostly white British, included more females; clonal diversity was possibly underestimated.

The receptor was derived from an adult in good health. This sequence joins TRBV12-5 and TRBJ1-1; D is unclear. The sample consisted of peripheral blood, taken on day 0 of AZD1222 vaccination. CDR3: CASALTPFEAFF. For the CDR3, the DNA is TGTGCTAGTGCCTTGACACCTTTTGAAGCTTTCTTT.